The 7 T cell receptor beta chains below come from one sample, sequenced in a study of Graves' ophthalmopathy and Graves' hyperthyroidism. The study amplified TCR beta CDR3 regions using RNA transcripts. RT-PCR was first run with HTBI primers, then multiplex PCR in a second round. One entry per CDR3 protein results from TCRdb running MiXCR on the multiplex PCR reads. The table shows just over 400,000 distinct CDR3 sequences, with roughly 21% occurring only once. The sample taken for sequencing was peripheral blood. These receptors were collected from a woman aged 18-29 years with stable Graves' hyperthyroidism.

There are many counts of this clonotype. The J gene is TRBJ2-7, the V gene TRBV20-1; no clear D gene. The V end lost 2 bases, the J end lost 2 bases, and 13 bases lay between the germline ends. The CDR3 consists of 14 residues. Germline CDR1 reads DFQATT; CDR2 reads SNEGSKA (reference sequence). The CDR3 is CSARPPAEPYEQYF. In DNA form, the CDR3 reads TGCAGTGCTAGACCTCCGGCGGAACCCTACGAGCAGTACTTC.

This clonotype was counted many times. The chain employs TRBV18 and TRBJ2-7; 11 bases match TRBD1. Germline values: CDR1 KGHSH, CDR2 LQKENI. J lost 2 bases, V lost 1 base, and 1 base had no gene match. This CDR3 spans 15 amino acids. The CDR3 sequence is CASSPRGQGAYEQYF. The DNA for the CDR3 is TGTGCCAGCTCACCACGGGGACAGGGGGCCTACGAGCAGTACTTC.

Ten or more counts support this clonotype. The chain recombines TRBV12-3 or TRBV12-4 with TRBJ1-1; unclear D gene. The germline V and J ends were trimmed by 2 bases and 10 bases, with 11 bases remaining between them. This CDR3 contains 12 residues. CDR3 in DNA: TGTGCCAGCAGTTTAACGAGGGTAGGAGCTTTCTTT. Amino acids: CASSLTRVGAFF.

The chain has TRBV6-5 and TRBJ2-5, with D perhaps given as TRBD1 or TRBD2 (6 bases each). The CDR3 has 15 residues. The germline V gene encodes CDR1 MNHEY and CDR2 SVGAGI. V gave up 4 bases and J gave up 4 bases, with 16 bases separating them. This CDR3 reads CASSSILGGRETQYF. The DNA for the CDR3 is TGTGCCAGCAGTTCCATCTTGGGGGGCAGAGAGACCCAGTACTTC.

This clonotype has a count of ten or more. The CDR3 protein is CASSSPGTSHYEQYF. The CDR3 nucleotides are TGTGCCAGCAGTTCCCCGGGGACTAGCCACTACGAGCAGTACTTC. The chain is built from TRBV27 and TRBJ2-7, with TRBD2 identical over 9 bases. Germline assignment: CDR1 MNHEY and CDR2 SMNVEV (reference sequence). J was trimmed by 3 bases and V by 4 bases; bases with no gene match: 7. There are 15 residues in the CDR3.

This clonotype was counted only a few times. This chain uses TRBV9 with TRBJ2-7, with 7 bases matching TRBD1. J gave up 5 bases and V 3 bases, and 5 bases lay outside the gene matches. The CDR3 consists of 13 residues. In germline, CDR1 is SGDLS, CDR2 YYNGEE. CDR3 coding DNA: TGTGCCAGCAGCGGGGGACAGCGCCACGAGCAGTACTTC. It specifies CASSGGQRHEQYF.

CDR3 sequence reads: CASSEEVRLAGNSQETQYF. In nucleotides, the CDR3 is TGTGCCAGCAGTGAAGAAGTTCGACTAGCGGGAAACTCCCAAGAGACCCAGTACTTC. This chain joins TRBV6-1 and TRBJ2-5; 11 positions match TRBD2. The germline gives CDR1 MNHNS, CDR2 SASEGT. Unmatched junction bases numbered 11, after V lost 1 base and J lost 1 base. The CDR3 has 19 residues.